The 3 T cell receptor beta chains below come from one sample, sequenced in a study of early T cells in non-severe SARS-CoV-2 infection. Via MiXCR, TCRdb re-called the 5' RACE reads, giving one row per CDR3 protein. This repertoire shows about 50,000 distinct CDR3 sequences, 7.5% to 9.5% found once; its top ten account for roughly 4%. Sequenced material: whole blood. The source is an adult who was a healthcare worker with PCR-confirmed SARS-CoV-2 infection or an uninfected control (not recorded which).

The CDR3 is CSAPRGGTDTQYF. CDR3 in DNA: TGCAGTGCTCCGCGGGGGGGAACAGATACGCAGTATTTT. This chain joins TRBV20-1 and TRBJ2-3; 9 bases line up with TRBD2. The CDR3 contains 13 residues. Trimming at V came to 5 bases and at J to 3 bases, leaving 3 bases not matched to a gene. The V gene's germline CDR1 is DFQATT and CDR2 SNEGSKA (reference sequence).

The CDR3 sequence: CASGPNAVEGYTF. CDR3 in DNA: TGTGCTAGTGGTCCGAACGCTGTCGAGGGCTACACCTTC. The rearrangement joins TRBV12-5 to TRBJ1-2; no reliable D call. Trimming left V 5 bases short and J 8 bases short, with 15 bases between. From germline, CDR1 is LGHNT and CDR2 FRNRAP. The CDR3 runs 13 residues. The whole variable domain, remainder taken from reference TRBV12-5 and TRBJ1-2, is DARVTQTPRHKVTEMGQEVTMRCQPILGHNTVFWYRQTMMQGLELLAYFRNRAPLDDSGMPKDRFSAEMPDATLATLKIQPSEPRDSAVYFCASGPNAVEGYTFGSGTRLTVV.

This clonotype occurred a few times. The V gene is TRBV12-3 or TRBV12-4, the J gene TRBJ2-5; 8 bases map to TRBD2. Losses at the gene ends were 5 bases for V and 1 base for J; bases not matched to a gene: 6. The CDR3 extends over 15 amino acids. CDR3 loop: CASSRASGSQETQYF. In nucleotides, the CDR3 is TGTGCCAGCAGTCGGGCTAGCGGGTCCCAAGAGACCCAGTACTTC.